The 20 T cell receptor beta chains listed next were all sequenced from one sample in a study of blood T cell repertoires in COVID-19. Produced via immunoSEQ multiplex PCR; TCRdb's table is partial and in-frame only. The sample lists just over 150,000 clones; 80% were seen once. Sequencing was performed on peripheral blood. These receptors originate from a man aged 60 to 75 with acute or convalescent COVID-19.

The rearrangement joins TRBV9 to TRBJ2-7, with D possibly TRBD2 on 5 matching bases. The V and J ends lost 7 bases and 3 bases respectively, with 20 bases between them. Germline V gene sequence: CDR1 SGDLS, CDR2 YYNGEE. The CDR3 runs to 15 residues. The CDR3 loop reads CASPRQGSTNYEQYF. CDR3 sequence (DNA): TGTGCCAGCCCCCGGCAAGGGAGTACAAACTACGAGCAGTACTTC.

Here the CDR3 DNA reads TGTGCCAGTAGCGATAGTGTCTTACAGTTCTTC. This encodes CASSDSVLQFF. The chain joins TRBV19 to TRBJ2-1; D is ambiguous. In germline, CDR1 is LNHDA, CDR2 SQIVND (reference sequence). The CDR3 consists of 11 residues. Trimming stripped 6 bases from V and 13 bases from J, with 13 bases between.

The rearrangement links TRBV4-1 to TRBJ2-4, with 7 bases matching TRBD1. V was pared by 0 bases and J by 8 bases, with 7 bases of the junction left unmatched. The length of the CDR3 is 15 residues. Looked up from germline, CDR1 is MGHRA and CDR2 is YSYEKL. The CDR3 spells CASSQEGAGGDIQYF. For the CDR3, the DNA is TGCGCCAGCAGCCAAGAAGGGGCAGGGGGAGACATTCAGTACTTC.

The chain has TRBV28 and TRBJ2-5; 12 nucleotides agree with TRBD1. Germline V gives CDR1 MDHEN, CDR2 SYDVKM. J lost 4 bases, V lost 5 bases, and 5 bases had no gene match. This CDR3 region has 15 residues. In DNA form, the CDR3 reads TGTGCCAGCAGTCCGGGGACAGGGGGCACAGAGACCCAGTACTTC. Translating it yields CASSPGTGGTETQYF.

V is TRBV7-2 and J is TRBJ2-1; D unresolved. The length of the CDR3 is 13 residues. V was pared by 5 bases and J by 6 bases, with 11 bases between. Germline V gene sequence: CDR1 SGHTA, CDR2 FQGNSA. In DNA form, the CDR3 reads TGTGCCAGCAGCCGTACCTACGGCAATGAGCAGTTCTTC. Its protein is CASSRTYGNEQFF.

This clone was counted a few times. The chain joins TRBV10-2 to TRBJ1-6, with D maybe TRBD1 (5 bases). Germline CDR1 WSHSY, CDR2 SAAADI. The CDR3 spans 13 residues. V dropped 8 bases and J dropped 6 bases, with 11 bases sitting between them. CDR3 bases: TGCGCCAGCGGTCTGGGGGGTAATTCACCCCTCCACTTT. Encoded protein: CASGLGGNSPLHF.

This chain connects TRBV4-3 to TRBJ2-1; TRBD1 is a possible D gene (5 bases). CDR3 size: 15 residues. V lost 0 bases to trimming and J lost 6 bases, with 12 bases between them. The germline CDR1 and CDR2 sequences are LGHNA and YSLEER. CDR3 sequence: CASSQEGPPPNEQFF. Here the CDR3 DNA reads TGCGCCAGCAGCCAAGAGGGGCCACCCCCCAATGAGCAGTTCTTC.

V gene TRBV29-1 combines with J gene TRBJ2-1; 9 bases align to TRBD2. The CDR3 has 16 amino acids. From germline, CDR1 is SQVTM and CDR2 ANQGSEA. V shed 4 bases and J 0 bases; nucleotides not matched to a gene: 7. The CDR3 DNA follows: TGCAGCGTTGTTACAGCGGGGGGCCGCTCCTACAATGAGCAGTTCTTC. Protein sequence: CSVVTAGGRSYNEQFF.

As regards this clone: In the same sample, other DNA sequences code for this CDR3. The chain employs TRBV4-3 and TRBJ2-5; 7 bases align to TRBD2. The CDR3 sequence is 16 residues long. Looked up from germline, CDR1 is LGHNA and CDR2 is YSLEER. Trimming removed 0 bases from V and 3 bases from J; junction bases left unmatched: 7. CDR3 in DNA: TGCGCCAGCAGCCAAGAAGTCCGAGGGAGGGAAGAGACCCAGTACTTC. Protein product: CASSQEVRGREETQYF.

The DNA of the CDR3 is TGTGCCAGTAGTATGGGGGGACAGCACACGCAGTATTTT. This codes for CASSMGGQHTQYF. The chain joins TRBV19 to TRBJ2-3; tentatively, D is TRBD1 (7 bases). The CDR3 extends over 13 amino acids. In germline, CDR1 is LNHDA, CDR2 SQIVND (reference sequence). V shed 3 bases and J shed 9 bases, with 13 bases lying between them.

This sequence joins TRBV5-1 and TRBJ2-7; 10 bases are a match to TRBD1. CDR1 is SGHRS and CDR2 is YFSETQ in the germline V gene. With V trimmed by 4 bases and J by 5 bases, 9 bases remained unmatched. CDR3 length equals 15 residues. The CDR3 DNA follows: TGCGCCAGCAGCCGGACCGGGACAGGGGTCAACGAGCAGTACTTC. Encoded protein: CASSRTGTGVNEQYF.

This clone was picked up one time. V is TRBV3-1 (or the pseudogene TRBV3-2) and J is TRBJ1-3; 10 positions agree with TRBD1. The trim removed 3 bases at V and 0 bases at J, leaving 2 bases unmatched. The germline V gene has CDR1 LGHDT and CDR2 YNNKEL (reference sequence). The CDR3 length is 16 residues. As DNA, the CDR3 is TGTGCCAGCAGCCAGGGGACAGGGGTCTCTGGAAACACCATATATTTT. Protein product: CASSQGTGVSGNTIYF.

The chain carries TRBV6-5 and TRBJ1-2; 8 positions agree with TRBD1. This CDR3 comprises 13 residues. With V trimmed by 6 bases and J by 4 bases, 4 bases remained unmatched. The germline CDR1 and CDR2 sequences are MNHEY and SVGAGI. The CDR3 here is CASRTGTGYGYTF. The CDR3 DNA reads as TGTGCCAGCAGGACCGGGACAGGCTATGGCTACACCTTC.

This clone was counted only a few times. The V call is TRBV28, the J call TRBJ1-6, with D possibly matching TRBD1 (6 bases). This CDR3 contains 14 residues. V was trimmed by 2 bases and J by 10 bases, leaving 12 bases between them. Germline CDR1 reads MDHEN; CDR2 reads SYDVKM. CDR3 bases: TGTGCCAGCAGTTTAAGTAGGGGGGGATCACCCCTCCACTTT. This gives the protein CASSLSRGGSPLHF.

This chain connects TRBV7-9 to TRBJ2-3, with TRBD1 identical over 8 bases. This CDR3 has 16 residues. V trimming: 0 bases; J trimming: 9 bases; junction bases outside the gene matches: 11. Germline-derived CDR1 and CDR2 are SEHNR and FQNEAQ (reference sequence). The DNA of the CDR3 is TGTGCCAGCAGCTTAGCTTATGGTACAGGGGGGAGAACGCAGTATTTT. It is translated as CASSLAYGTGGRTQYF.

V usage is TRBV2 and J usage is TRBJ1-5; 8 nucleotides line up with TRBD1. V shed 4 bases, J shed 4 bases, and the junction held 12 bases outside the gene matches. CDR1 is SNHLY, CDR2 FYNNEI, per germline. The CDR3 contains 17 residues. This CDR3 is CASSVLHGQGGNQPQHF. DNA of the CDR3: TGTGCCAGCAGTGTACTCCATGGACAGGGAGGAAATCAGCCCCAGCATTTT.

The genes are TRBV5-1 and TRBJ2-4, with TRBD1 identical over 10 bases. After removal of 3 bases from V and 7 bases from J, the junction contained 1 base not matched to a gene. Germline lookup yields CDR1 SGHRS and CDR2 YFSETQ. The CDR3 has 13 residues. The CDR3 bases are TGCGCCAGCAGCTGGGGACAGGGGAACATTCAGTACTTC. Encoded protein: CASSWGQGNIQYF.

The chain joins TRBV27 to TRBJ2-1; TRBD2 matches 10 bases. CDR1 is MNHEY and CDR2 is SMNVEV in the germline V gene (reference sequence). This CDR3 spans 21 amino acids. The ends lost 6 bases at V and 4 bases at J; junction bases unmatched: 24. The CDR3 spells CASSLLRGQGFLAGAYNEQFF. The CDR3 DNA reads as TGTGCCAGCAGCCTACTCAGGGGGCAGGGGTTTCTAGCGGGGGCTTACAATGAGCAGTTCTTC.

The V and J genes are TRBV6-2 or TRBV6-3 and TRBJ1-3; no clear D gene. Looked up from germline, CDR1 is MNHEY and CDR2 is SVGEGT. The V gene lost 2 bases and the J gene lost 0 bases, with 14 bases spanning the gap. This CDR3 contains 17 residues. The CDR3 coding sequence is TGTGCCAGCAGTTACGGCTCCGGGAGGAGCTCTGGAAACACCATATATTTT. Translating it yields CASSYGSGRSSGNTIYF.

Only one count was recorded for this clone. This CDR3 reads CAWSVYEGARTGELFF. CDR3 bases: TGTGCCTGGAGTGTATATGAGGGGGCGCGAACCGGGGAGCTGTTTTTT. This sequence joins TRBV30 and TRBJ2-2, with 7 bases that match TRBD1. The V gene's germline CDR1 is GTSNPN and CDR2 SVGIG (reference sequence). The CDR3 spans 16 residues. Trimming removed 0 bases from V and 5 bases from J; junction bases left unmatched: 9.